This T cell receptor (beta chain) was obtained from a study of a mutant IDH1 vaccine in newly diagnosed glioma. Time point in this sample: week 11, during vaccination. Vaccine doses each comprised 300 ug of mutant IDH1 20-mer peptide, with topical imiquimod. Sequenced by immunoSEQ multiplex PCR; TCRdb stores in-frame clones only, minus some. This sample has some 25,000 clones, with roughly 80% found just once. Germline V gene sequence: CDR1 GTSNPN, CDR2 SVGIG (reference sequence). The CDR3 length is 13 residues. The V end lost 0 bases, the J end lost 4 bases, and 9 bases lay between the germline ends. This clone was detected a few times. Its target is not known.

The V call is TRBV30, the J call TRBJ1-2; D may be TRBD1 (5 bases). This receptor was obtained from a woman between 18 and 30 years old with glioma. The input for sequencing was PBMCs, taken from a glioma patient whose treatment included an IDH1 peptide vaccine. CDR3 sequence reads: CAWSVVGGYGYTF. CDR3 sequence (DNA): TGTGCCTGGAGTGTGGTCGGGGGCTATGGCTACACCTTC.